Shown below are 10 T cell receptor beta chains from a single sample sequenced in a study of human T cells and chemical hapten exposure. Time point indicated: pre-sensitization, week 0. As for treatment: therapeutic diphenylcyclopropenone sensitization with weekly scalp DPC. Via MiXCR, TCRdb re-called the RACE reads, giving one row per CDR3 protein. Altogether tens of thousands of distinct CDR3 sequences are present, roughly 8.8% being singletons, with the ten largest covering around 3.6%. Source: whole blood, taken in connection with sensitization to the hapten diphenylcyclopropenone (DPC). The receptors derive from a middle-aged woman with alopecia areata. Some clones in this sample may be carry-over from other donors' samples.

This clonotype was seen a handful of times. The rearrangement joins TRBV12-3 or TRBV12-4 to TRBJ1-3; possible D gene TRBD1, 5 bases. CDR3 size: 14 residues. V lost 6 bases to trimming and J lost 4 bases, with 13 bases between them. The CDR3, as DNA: TGTGCCAGCAGCAAGACTGGGACCGGAAACACCATATATTTT. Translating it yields CASSKTGTGNTIYF.

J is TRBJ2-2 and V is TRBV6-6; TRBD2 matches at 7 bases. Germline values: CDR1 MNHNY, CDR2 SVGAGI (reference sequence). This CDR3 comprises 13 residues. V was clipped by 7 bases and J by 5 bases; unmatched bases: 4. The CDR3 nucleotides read TGTGCCAGCAATGGGGAGGGGACCGGGGAGCTGTTTTTT. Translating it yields CASNGEGTGELFF.

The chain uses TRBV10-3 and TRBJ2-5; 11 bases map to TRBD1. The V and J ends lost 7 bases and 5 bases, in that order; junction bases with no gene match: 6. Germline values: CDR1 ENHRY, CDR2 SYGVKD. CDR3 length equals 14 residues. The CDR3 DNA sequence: TGTGCCATCAACGAGGGACAGGGGGGTGAGACCCAGTACTTC. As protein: CAINEGQGGETQYF.

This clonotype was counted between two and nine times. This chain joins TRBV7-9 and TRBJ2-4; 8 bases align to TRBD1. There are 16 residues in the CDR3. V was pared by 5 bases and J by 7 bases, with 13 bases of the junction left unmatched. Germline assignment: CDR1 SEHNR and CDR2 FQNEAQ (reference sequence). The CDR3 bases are TGTGCCAGCAGCGCCCAGGGGACAGGTATCCCTAACATTCAGTACTTC. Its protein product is CASSAQGTGIPNIQYF.

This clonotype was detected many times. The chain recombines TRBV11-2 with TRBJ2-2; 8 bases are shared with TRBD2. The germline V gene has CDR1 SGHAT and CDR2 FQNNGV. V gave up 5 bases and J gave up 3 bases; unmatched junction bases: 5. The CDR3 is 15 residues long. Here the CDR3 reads CASSREGSYTGELFF. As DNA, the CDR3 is TGTGCCAGCAGCCGGGAGGGGAGCTACACCGGGGAGCTGTTTTTT. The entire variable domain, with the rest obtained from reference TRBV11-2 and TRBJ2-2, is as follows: EAGVAQSPRYKIIEKRQSVAFWCNPISGHATLYWYQQILGQGPKLLIQFQNNGVVDDSQLPKDRFSAERLKGVDSTLKIQPAKLEDSAVYLCASSREGSYTGELFFGEGSRLTVL.

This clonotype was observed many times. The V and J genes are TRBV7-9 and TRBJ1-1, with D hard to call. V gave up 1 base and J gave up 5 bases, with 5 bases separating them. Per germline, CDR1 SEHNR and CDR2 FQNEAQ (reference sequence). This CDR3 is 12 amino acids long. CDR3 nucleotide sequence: TGTGCCAGCAGCTTAGGCGTGACTGAAGCTTTCTTT. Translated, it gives CASSLGVTEAFF.

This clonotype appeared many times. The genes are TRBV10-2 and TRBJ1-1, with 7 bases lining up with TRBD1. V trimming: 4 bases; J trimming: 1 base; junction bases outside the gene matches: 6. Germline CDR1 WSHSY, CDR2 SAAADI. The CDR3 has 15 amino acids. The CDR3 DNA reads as TGCGCCAGCAGTGGACAGGGTCCCTGGAACACTGAAGCTTTCTTT. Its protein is CASSGQGPWNTEAFF.

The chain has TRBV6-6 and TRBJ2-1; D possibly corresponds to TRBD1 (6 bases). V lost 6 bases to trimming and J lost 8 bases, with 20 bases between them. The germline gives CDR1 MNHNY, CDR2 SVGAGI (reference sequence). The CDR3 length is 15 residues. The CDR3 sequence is CASRPTGNVIYEQFF. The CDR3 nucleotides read TGTGCCAGCAGACCAACAGGGAATGTGATTTATGAGCAGTTCTTC.

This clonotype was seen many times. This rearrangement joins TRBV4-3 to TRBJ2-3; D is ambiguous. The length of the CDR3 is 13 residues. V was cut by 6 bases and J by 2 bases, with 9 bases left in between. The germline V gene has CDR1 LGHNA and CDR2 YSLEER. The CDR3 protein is CASSGPLTDTQYF. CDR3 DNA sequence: TGCGCCAGCAGTGGCCCCCTCACAGATACGCAGTATTTT.

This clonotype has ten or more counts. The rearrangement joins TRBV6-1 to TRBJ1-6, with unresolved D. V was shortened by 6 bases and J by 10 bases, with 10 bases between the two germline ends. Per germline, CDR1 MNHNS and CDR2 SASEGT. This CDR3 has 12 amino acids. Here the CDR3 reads CASSLGISPLHF. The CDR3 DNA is TGTGCCAGCAGCCTAGGGATCTCACCCCTCCACTTT.